This TCR beta chain is from a study of CD8 T cells in ankylosing spondylitis. This clonotype has just a few counts. No antigen is known for it. Study-level findings and limits: One TCR beta motif, made up of eight highly homologous variants, appeared characteristic of ankylosing spondylitis blood.

V lost 4 bases, J lost 11 bases, and 16 bases lay in between. Germline assignment: CDR1 SGHKS and CDR2 YYEKEE (reference sequence). This CDR3 comprises 12 residues. TCRdb itself ran the 5' RACE reads through MiXCR, one entry per CDR3 protein. The table records fewer than 400,000 distinct CDR3 sequences, around 7.6% of them present only once. This chain links TRBV5-5 with TRBJ2-7, with D possibly being TRBD1 (5 bases). Sequencing input: blood, either unsorted or a sorted T cell fraction (not recorded which). The clonotype comes from a male donor with ankylosing spondylitis. CDR3 loop: CASSETTAREYF. In nucleotides, the CDR3 is TGTGCCAGCAGCGAAACTACGGCCAGGGAGTACTTC.